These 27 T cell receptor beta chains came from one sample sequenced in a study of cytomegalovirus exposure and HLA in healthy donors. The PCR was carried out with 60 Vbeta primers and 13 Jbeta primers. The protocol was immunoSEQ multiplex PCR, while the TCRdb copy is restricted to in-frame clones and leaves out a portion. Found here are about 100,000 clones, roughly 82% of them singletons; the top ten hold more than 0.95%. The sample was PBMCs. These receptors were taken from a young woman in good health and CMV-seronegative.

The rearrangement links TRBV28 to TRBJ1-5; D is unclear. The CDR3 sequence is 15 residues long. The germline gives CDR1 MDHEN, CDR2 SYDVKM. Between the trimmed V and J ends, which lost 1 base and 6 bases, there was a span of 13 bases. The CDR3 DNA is TGTGCCAGCAGTTTATCGGGCGGGGTCGGTCAGCCCCAGCATTTT. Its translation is CASSLSGGVGQPQHF.

CDR3 DNA: TGTGCCAGCTCACCCCTCGGGGTGACTGAGTCCTACGAGCAGTACTTC. The encoded protein is CASSPLGVTESYEQYF. The genes are TRBV18 and TRBJ2-5; a possible D gene is TRBD2 (5 bases). The DNA matches TRBJ2-7 better at its end, which makes the J call doubtful. The length of the CDR3 is 16 residues. Germline CDR1 KGHSH, CDR2 LQKENI.

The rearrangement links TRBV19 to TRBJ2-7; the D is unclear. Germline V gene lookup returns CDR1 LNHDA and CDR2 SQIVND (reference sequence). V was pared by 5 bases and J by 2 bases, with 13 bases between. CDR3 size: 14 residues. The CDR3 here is CASSAELTPYEQYF. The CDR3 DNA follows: TGTGCCAGTAGTGCGGAACTTACGCCCTACGAGCAGTACTTC.

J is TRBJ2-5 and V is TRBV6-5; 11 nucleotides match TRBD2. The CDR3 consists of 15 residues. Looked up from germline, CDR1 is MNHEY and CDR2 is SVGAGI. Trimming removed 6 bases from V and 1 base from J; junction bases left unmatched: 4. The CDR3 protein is CASSRGLAVQETQYF. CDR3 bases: TGTGCCAGCAGCCGGGGACTAGCGGTCCAAGAGACCCAGTACTTC.

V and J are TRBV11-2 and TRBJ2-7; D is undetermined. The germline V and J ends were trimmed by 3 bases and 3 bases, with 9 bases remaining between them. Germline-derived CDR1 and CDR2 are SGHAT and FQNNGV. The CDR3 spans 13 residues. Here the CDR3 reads CASSFGKLYEQYF. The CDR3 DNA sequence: TGTGCCAGCAGCTTCGGTAAACTCTACGAGCAGTACTTC.

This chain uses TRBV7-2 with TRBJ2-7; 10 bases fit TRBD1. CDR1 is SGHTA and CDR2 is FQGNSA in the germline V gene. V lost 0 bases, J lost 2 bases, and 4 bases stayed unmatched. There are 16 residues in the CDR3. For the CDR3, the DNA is TGTGCCAGCAGCTTAGCGGTTGGGACAGGGGCCTACGAGCAGTACTTC. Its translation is CASSLAVGTGAYEQYF.

The CDR3 DNA sequence: TGTGCCAGCAGAACACTAACGACTCTAGTTAATGAGCAGTTCTTC. Translating it yields CASRTLTTLVNEQFF. V gene TRBV5-4 combines with J gene TRBJ2-1; D not resolved. This CDR3 contains 15 residues. The germline gives CDR1 SGHNT, CDR2 YYREEE (reference sequence). V was pared by 5 bases and J by 7 bases, with 19 bases between.

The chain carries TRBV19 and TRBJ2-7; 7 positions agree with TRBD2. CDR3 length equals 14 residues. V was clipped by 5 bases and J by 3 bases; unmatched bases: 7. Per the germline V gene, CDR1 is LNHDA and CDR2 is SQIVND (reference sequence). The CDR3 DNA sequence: TGTGCCAGTAGTGTTGACGGGGGGTACTACGAGCAGTACTTC. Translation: CASSVDGGYYEQYF.

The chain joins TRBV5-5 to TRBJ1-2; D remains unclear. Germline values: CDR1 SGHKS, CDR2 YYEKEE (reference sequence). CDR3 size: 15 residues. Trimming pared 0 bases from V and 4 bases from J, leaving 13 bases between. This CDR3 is CASSLAVERFYGYTF. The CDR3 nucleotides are TGTGCCAGCAGCTTGGCAGTCGAGAGGTTCTATGGCTACACCTTC.

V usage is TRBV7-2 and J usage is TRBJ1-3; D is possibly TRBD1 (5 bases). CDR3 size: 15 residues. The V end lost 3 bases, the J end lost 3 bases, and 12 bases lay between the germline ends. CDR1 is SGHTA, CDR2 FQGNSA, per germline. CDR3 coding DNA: TGTGCCAGCAGCTTGGTGCAGGGCGGTGGAAACACCATATATTTT. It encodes CASSLVQGGGNTIYF.

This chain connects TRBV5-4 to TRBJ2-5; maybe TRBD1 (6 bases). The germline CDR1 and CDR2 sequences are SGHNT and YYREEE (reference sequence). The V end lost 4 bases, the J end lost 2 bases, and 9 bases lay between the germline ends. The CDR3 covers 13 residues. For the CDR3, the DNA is TGTGCCAGCAGCGCCGGACAGCAAGAGACCCAGTACTTC. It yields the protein CASSAGQQETQYF.

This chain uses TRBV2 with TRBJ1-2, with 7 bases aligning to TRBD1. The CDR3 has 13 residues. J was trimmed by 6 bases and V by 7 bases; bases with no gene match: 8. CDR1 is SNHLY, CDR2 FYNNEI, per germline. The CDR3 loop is CASTPVGQDGYTF. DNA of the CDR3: TGTGCCAGCACCCCGGTTGGACAGGATGGCTACACCTTC.

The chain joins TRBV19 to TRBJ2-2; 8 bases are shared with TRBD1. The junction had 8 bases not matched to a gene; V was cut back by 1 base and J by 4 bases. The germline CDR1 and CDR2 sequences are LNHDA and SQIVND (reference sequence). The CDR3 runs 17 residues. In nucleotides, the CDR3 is TGTGCCAGTAGTATAGTGCAGGGGGCCCTTTTCACCGGGGAGCTGTTTTTT. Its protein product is CASSIVQGALFTGELFF.

Here the CDR3 reads CASSSTGVSNEQFF. Written as DNA, the CDR3 is TGTGCCAGCAGCTCGACAGGGGTATCTAATGAGCAGTTCTTC. This chain joins TRBV6-6 and TRBJ2-1; TRBD1 agrees at 8 bases. The CDR3 is 14 residues long. Trimming took 6 bases from V and 7 from J; bases not matched to a gene: 8. The germline V gene has CDR1 MNHNY and CDR2 SVGAGI (reference sequence).

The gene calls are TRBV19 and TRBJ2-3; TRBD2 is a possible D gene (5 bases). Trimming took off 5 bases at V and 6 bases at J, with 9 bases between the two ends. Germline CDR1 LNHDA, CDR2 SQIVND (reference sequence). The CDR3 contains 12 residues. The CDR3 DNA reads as TGTGCCAGTAGTGGGAGCAGGGATACGCAGTATTTT. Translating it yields CASSGSRDTQYF.

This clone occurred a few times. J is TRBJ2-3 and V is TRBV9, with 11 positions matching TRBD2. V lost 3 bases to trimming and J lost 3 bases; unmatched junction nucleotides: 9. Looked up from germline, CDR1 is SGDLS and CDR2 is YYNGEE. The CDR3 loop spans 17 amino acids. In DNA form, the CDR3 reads TGTGCCAGCAGCGACCCCCTAGCGGGAGGTATAACAGATACGCAGTATTTT. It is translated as CASSDPLAGGITDTQYF.

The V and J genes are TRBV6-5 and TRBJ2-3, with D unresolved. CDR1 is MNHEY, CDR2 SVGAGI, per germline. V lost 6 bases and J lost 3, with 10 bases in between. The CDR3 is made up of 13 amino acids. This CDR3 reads CASSTIETDTQYF. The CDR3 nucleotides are TGTGCCAGCAGCACCATAGAGACAGATACGCAGTATTTT.

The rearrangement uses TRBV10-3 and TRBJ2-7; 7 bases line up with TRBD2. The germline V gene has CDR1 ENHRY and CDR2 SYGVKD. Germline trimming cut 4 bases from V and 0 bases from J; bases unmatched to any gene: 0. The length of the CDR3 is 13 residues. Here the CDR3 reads CAISGGSSYEQYF. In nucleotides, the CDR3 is TGTGCCATCAGTGGCGGGAGCTCCTACGAGCAGTACTTC.

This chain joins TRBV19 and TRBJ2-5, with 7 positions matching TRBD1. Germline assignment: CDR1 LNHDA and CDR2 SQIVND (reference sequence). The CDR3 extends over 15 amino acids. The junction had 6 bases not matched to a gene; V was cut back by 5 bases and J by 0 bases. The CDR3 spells CASSLTGLYQETQYF. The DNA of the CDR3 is TGTGCCAGTAGTCTGACAGGGCTGTACCAAGAGACCCAGTACTTC.

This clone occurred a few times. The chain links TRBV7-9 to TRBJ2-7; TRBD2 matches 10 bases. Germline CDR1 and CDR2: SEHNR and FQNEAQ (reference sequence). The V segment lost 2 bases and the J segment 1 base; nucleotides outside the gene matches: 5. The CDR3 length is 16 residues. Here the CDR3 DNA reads TGTGCCAGCAGCTTACGGAGCGGGGGGGCTTCCTACGAGCAGTACTTC. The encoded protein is CASSLRSGGASYEQYF.

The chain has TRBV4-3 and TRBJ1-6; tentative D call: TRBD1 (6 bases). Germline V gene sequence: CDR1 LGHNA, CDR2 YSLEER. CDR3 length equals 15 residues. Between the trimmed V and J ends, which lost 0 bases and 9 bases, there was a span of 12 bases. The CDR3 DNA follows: TGCGCCAGCAGCCAAGAATCCAGGGGAAGTTCACCCCTCCACTTT. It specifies CASSQESRGSSPLHF.

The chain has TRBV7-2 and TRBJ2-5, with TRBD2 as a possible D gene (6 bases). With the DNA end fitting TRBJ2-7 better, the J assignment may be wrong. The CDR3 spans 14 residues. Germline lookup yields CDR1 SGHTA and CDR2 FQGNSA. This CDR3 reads CASSATGVSYEQYF. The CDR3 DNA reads TGTGCCAGCAGTGCGACGGGGGTGAGCTACGAGCAGTACTTC.

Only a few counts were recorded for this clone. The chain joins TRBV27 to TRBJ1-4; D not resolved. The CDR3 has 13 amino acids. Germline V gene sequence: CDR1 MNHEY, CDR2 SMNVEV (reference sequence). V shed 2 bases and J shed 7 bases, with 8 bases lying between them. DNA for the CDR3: TGTGCCAGCAGTTTAATCGTGGCTGAAAAACTGTTTTTT. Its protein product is CASSLIVAEKLFF.

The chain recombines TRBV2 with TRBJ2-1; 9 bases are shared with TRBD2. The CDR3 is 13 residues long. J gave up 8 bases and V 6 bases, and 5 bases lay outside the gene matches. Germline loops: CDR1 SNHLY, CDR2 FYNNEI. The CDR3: CASRVSGSDEQFF. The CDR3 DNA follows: TGTGCCAGCAGGGTTAGCGGGAGCGATGAGCAGTTCTTC.

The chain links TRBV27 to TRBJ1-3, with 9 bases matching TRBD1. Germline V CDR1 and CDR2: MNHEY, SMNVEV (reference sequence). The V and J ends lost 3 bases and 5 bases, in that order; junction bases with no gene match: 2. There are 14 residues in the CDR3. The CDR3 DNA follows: TGTGCCAGCAGTTTGGACAGGGGAAGAAACACCATATATTTT. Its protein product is CASSLDRGRNTIYF.

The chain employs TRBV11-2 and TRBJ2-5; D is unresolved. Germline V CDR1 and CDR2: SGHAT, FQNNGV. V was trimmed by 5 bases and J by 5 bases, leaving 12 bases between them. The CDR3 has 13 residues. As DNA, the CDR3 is TGTGCCAGCAGCGAAAACAGCAGGGAGACCCAGTACTTC. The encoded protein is CASSENSRETQYF.

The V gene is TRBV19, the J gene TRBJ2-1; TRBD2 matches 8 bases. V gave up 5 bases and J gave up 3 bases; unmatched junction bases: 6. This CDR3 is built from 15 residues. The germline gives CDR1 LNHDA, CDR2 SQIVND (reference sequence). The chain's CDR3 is CASSPREGIYNEQFF. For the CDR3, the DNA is TGTGCCAGTAGTCCTCGGGAGGGTATCTACAATGAGCAGTTCTTC.